The 2 T cell receptor beta chains reported below all come from one sample, sequenced in a study of blood T cell repertoires in COVID-19. Produced via immunoSEQ multiplex PCR; TCRdb's table is partial and in-frame only. The sample lists under 300,000 clones, approximately 83% seen once, with 8% to 10% in the top ten. Sequenced material: peripheral blood. The source of these receptors is a woman between 45 and 65 years old who had recovered from COVID-19.

This clone occurred once. The V and J genes are TRBV7-2 and TRBJ1-2; D call uncertain. From germline, CDR1 is SGHTA and CDR2 FQGNSA. V shed 5 bases and J shed 4 bases, with 11 bases lying between them. This CDR3 contains 13 residues. CDR3 nucleotides: TGTGCCAGCAGCCCTCAAGTCAGCTATGGCTACACCTTC. Translation: CASSPQVSYGYTF.

For the CDR3, the DNA is TGTGCCAGCACCCTCTCGACAGGGGGGGTCGAAAAACTGTTTTTT. Amino acid sequence: CASTLSTGGVEKLFF. The chain couples TRBV25-1 to TRBJ1-4; 9 positions match TRBD1. The CDR3 loop spans 15 amino acids. Germline values: CDR1 MGHDK, CDR2 SYGVNS. V shed 7 bases and J 8 bases; nucleotides not matched to a gene: 11.